Listed below are T cell receptor beta chains from one sample, sequenced in a study of beta chain features in type 1 diabetes. Repertoires were generated with immunoSEQ multiplex PCR, while TCRdb's copy carries only in-frame clones and drops some. The repertoire has roughly 50,000 clones, around 40% of them found once; the top ten carry 1.4%. The sample consisted of Tregs from blood. The receptors come from a man aged 30-40 years with type 1 diabetes. Each CDR3 is given with its conserved first and last residue. D genes are given only for firm matches. Not all rows give a size; the values are once, few, many and, for expanded clones, a class.

v_gene	j_gene	abundance	d_gene	CDR3nt	CDR3aa
TRBV6-1	TRBJ1-1	-	-	TGTGCCAGCAGTGAGCGCCGGACAAACACTGAAGCTTTCTTT	CASSERRTNTEAFF
TRBV5-1	TRBJ2-4	-	TRBD2	TGCGCCAGCAGCCCCGGAGGTAGCGGGACCAAAAACATTCAGTACTTC	CASSPGGSGTKNIQYF
TRBV5-6	TRBJ2-4	few	-	TGTGCCAGCAGCCTGGGTATAGCCAAAAACATTCAGTACTTC	CASSLGIAKNIQYF
TRBV6-1	TRBJ2-3	-	-	TGTGCCAGCACCCTTGGACAGATCGATACGCAGTATTTT	CASTLGQIDTQYF
TRBV5-4	TRBJ2-7	-	TRBD1	TGTGCCAGCAGCTTGCCCAAAATGGGACAGGGGGCTTACGAGCAGTACTTC	CASSLPKMGQGAYEQYF
TRBV7-2	TRBJ1-2	few	-	TGTGCCAGCAGCTTAGGCCCAGGGTCTAACTATGGCTACACCTTC	CASSLGPGSNYGYTF
TRBV10-3	TRBJ2-1	few	TRBD2	TGTGCCATCAGTGAGTTAGCGGGAGCCCACAATGAGCAGTTCTTC	CAISELAGAHNEQFF
TRBV5-1	TRBJ2-3	few	TRBD2	TGCGCCAGCAGCCGAGGACTAGCCACTTCCACAGATACGCAGTATTTT	CASSRGLATSTDTQYF
TRBV9	TRBJ2-2	-	TRBD1	TGTGCCAGCAGCGTCGACAGGGAATACACCGGGGAGCTGTTTTTT	CASSVDREYTGELFF
TRBV4-3	TRBJ2-1	-	TRBD2	TGCGCCAGCAGCCCAGATCCGGGACTAGCGGGAGGAAATGAGCAGTTCTTC	CASSPDPGLAGGNEQFF
TRBV7-3	TRBJ2-1	-	TRBD2	TGTGCCAGCAGCTCCTCGGCGGGAGGGTTACGGAATGAGCAGTTCTTC	CASSSSAGGLRNEQFF
TRBV4-3	TRBJ2-7	many	-	TGCGCCAGCAGCCAAGATTTTGGGCTAACTTACGAGCAGTACTTC	CASSQDFGLTYEQYF
TRBV9	TRBJ2-1	once	TRBD2	TGTGCCAGCAGCGTAGTTCCTTGGGGGAGGGGTAAGGCCAATGAGCAGTTCTTC	CASSVVPWGRGKANEQFF
TRBV11-1	TRBJ2-7	-	TRBD1	TGTGCCAGCAGCTTGACAGGGGTGTCCTACGAGCAGTACTTC	CASSLTGVSYEQYF
TRBV6-5	TRBJ2-7	few	-	TGTGCCAGCAGTTACAGCTTTGAGTCGAGTGAGCAGTACTTC	CASSYSFESSEQYF
TRBV4-2	TRBJ2-5	few	TRBD2	TGTGCCAGCAGCCAAGATCGGCTAGCGGGGTGGGAGACCCAGTACTTC	CASSQDRLAGWETQYF
TRBV28	TRBJ2-5	few	-	TGTGCCAGCAGTTTAGTAGGCGGCTGGGAGACCCAGTACTTC	CASSLVGGWETQYF
TRBV5-4	TRBJ2-3	-	TRBD1	TGTGCCAGCAGCCCGGACAGGGGCACAGATACGCAGTATTTT	CASSPDRGTDTQYF
TRBV6-1	TRBJ2-3	few	TRBD2	TGTGCCAGCAGTGTAGGACTAGCGGGAGCAGATACGCAGTATTTT	CASSVGLAGADTQYF
TRBV7-9	TRBJ1-3	few	-	TGTGCCAGCAGGCCCTACGATGGAAACACCATATATTTT	CASRPYDGNTIYF
TRBV27	TRBJ2-7	few	TRBD2	TGTGCCAGCAGATCCACTAGAGCGGGAGGTATAACCTACGAGCAGTACTTC	CASRSTRAGGITYEQYF
TRBV5-1	TRBJ1-1	-	TRBD1	TGCGCCAGCAGCTTGCAGGGGGCACTGAACACTGAAGCTTTCTTT	CASSLQGALNTEAFF
TRBV11-2	TRBJ2-6	-	-	TGTGCCAGCAGCTTAGGCGCCCGCTCTGGGGCCAACGTCCTGACTTTC	CASSLGARSGANVLTF
TRBV7-9	TRBJ1-2	many	TRBD1	TGTGCCAGCAGCACCGGGACAGGGGGAACTAACTATGGCTACACCTTC	CASSTGTGGTNYGYTF
TRBV5-1	TRBJ2-5	-	TRBD2	TGCGCCAGCAGCTTCCCTAGCGGGAGACAAGAGACCCAGTACTTC	CASSFPSGRQETQYF
TRBV19	TRBJ2-1	few	TRBD1	TGTGCCAGTAGTAAATTCTCACAGGGGACCAATGAGCAGTTCTTC	CASSKFSQGTNEQFF